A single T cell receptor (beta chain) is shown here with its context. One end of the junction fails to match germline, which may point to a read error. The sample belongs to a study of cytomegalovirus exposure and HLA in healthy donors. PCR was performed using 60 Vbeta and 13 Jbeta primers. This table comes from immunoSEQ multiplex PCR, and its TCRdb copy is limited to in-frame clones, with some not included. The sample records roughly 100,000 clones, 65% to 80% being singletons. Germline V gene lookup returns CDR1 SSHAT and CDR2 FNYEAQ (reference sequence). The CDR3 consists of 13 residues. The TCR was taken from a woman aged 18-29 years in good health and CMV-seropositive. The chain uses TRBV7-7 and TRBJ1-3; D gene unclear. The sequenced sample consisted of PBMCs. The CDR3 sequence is CASSTAPGNTIYF. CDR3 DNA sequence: TGTGCTAGCAGTACAGCACCTGGAAACACCATATATTTT. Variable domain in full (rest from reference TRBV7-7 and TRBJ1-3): GAGVSQSPRYKVTKRGQDVTLRCDPISSHATLYWYQQALGQGPEFLTYFNYEAQPDKSGLPSDRFSAERPEGSISTLTIQRTEQRDSAMYRCASSTAPGNTIYFGEGSWLTVV.